The clone carrying this T cell receptor (beta chain) was detected only a few times. Its antigen is not known. Researchers made TCR cDNA using 5'RACE template switching, and this step added a universal primer site and UMIs. Via MiXCR, TCRdb re-called the 5' RACE reads, giving one row per CDR3 protein. This repertoire shows 200,000 to 300,000 distinct CDR3 sequences, around 13% found once; its top ten account for roughly 0.5%. V lost 5 bases and J 0 bases, leaving 15 bases between the germline ends. CDR3 length: 16 residues. This sample was taken from a study of T cells after yellow fever vaccination. Overall study context: It was SMART-Seq v4 Ultra Low Input that prepared the fractions with low cell numbers.

Study-wide results and caveats: Repertoires sorted by FACS could include abundant clonotypes that are contaminants from the bulk population. Post-booster samples contained most primary-vaccination clones (around 95% CD4, 88% CD8).

Sequencing was performed on CD4+ T cells sorted from PBMCs, taken 45 days after the yellow fever booster vaccination. This TCR derives from a man aged 30 to 39 who received the YFV17D yellow fever vaccine. The rearrangement joins TRBV12-3 or TRBV12-4 to TRBJ2-3; D possibly uses TRBD1 or TRBD2 (6 bases each). CDR3 sequence reads: CASSPRGGTSTDTQYF. The CDR3 DNA sequence: TGTGCCAGCAGTCCCAGAGGGGGGACTAGCACAGATACGCAGTATTTT.